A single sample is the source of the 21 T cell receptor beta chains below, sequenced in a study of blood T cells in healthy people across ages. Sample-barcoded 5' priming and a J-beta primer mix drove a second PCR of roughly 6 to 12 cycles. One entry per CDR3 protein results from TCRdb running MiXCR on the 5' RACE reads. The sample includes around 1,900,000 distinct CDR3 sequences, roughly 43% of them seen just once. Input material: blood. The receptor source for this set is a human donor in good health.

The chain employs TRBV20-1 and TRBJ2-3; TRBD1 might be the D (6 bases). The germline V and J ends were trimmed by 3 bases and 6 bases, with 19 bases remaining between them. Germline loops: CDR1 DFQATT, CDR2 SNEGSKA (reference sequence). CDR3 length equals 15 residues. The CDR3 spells CSASLGALLTDTQYF. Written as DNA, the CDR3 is TGCAGTGCTAGCCTGGGGGCCCTTCTTACGGATACGCAGTATTTT.

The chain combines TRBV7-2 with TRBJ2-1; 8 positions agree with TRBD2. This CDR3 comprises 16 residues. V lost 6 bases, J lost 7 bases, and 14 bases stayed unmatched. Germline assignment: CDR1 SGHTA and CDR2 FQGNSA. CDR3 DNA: TGTGCCAGCAGTTATCTTAGCGGGGCGGTGGGAAATGAGCAGTTCTTC. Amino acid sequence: CASSYLSGAVGNEQFF. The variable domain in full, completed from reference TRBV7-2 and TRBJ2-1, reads GAGVSQSPSNKVTEKGKDVELRCDPISGHTALYWYRQSLGQGLEFLIYFQGNSAPDKSGLPSDRFSAERTGGSVSTLTIQRTQQEDSAVYLCASSYLSGAVGNEQFFGPGTRLTVL.

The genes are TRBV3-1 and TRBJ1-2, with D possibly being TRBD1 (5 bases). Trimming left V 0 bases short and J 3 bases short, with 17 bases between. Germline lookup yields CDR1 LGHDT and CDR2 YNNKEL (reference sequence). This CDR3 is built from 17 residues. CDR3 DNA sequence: TGTGCCAGCAGCCAAGATAGAAGGGGTGCCAGAGACTATGGCTACACCTTC. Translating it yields CASSQDRRGARDYGYTF.

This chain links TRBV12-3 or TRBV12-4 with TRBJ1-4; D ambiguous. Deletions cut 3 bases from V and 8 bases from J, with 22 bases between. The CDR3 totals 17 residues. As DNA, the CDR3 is TGTGCCAGCAGTTTGAGATTCCGGTGGACTAAGGACGAAAAACTGTTTTTT. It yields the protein CASSLRFRWTKDEKLFF.

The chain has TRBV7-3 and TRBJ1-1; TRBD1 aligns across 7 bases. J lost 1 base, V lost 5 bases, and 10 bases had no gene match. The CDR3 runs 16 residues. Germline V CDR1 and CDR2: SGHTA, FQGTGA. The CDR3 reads CASSPSPGQQNTEAFF. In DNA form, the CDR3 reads TGTGCCAGCAGCCCAAGCCCGGGACAGCAGAACACTGAAGCTTTCTTT.

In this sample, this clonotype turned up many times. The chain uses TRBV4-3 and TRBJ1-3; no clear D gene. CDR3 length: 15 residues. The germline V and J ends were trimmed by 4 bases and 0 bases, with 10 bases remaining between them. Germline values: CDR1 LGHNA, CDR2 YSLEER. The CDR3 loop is CASSPQPASGNTIYF. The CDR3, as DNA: TGCGCCAGCAGCCCTCAACCTGCCTCTGGAAACACCATATATTTT.

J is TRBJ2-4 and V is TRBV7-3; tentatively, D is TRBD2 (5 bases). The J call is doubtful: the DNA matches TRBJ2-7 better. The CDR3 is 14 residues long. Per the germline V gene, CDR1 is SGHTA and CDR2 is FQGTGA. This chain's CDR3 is CASSLAGIGNEQYF. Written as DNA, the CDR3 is TGTGCCAGCAGCTTAGCCGGGATAGGTAACGAGCAGTACTTC.

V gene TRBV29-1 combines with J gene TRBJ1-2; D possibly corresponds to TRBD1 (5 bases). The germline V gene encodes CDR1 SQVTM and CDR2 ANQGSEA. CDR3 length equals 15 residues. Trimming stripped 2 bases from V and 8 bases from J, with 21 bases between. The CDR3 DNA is TGCAGCGTTGAAAATGGCTACGGGCAGGGAGGCGGCTACACCTTC. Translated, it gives CSVENGYGQGGGYTF.

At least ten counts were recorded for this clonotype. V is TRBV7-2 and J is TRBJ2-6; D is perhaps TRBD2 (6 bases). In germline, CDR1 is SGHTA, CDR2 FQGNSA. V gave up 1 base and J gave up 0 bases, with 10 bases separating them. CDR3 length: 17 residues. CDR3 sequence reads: CASSLVGGDSGANVLTF. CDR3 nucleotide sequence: TGTGCCAGCAGCTTAGTCGGCGGGGACTCTGGGGCCAACGTCCTGACTTTC.

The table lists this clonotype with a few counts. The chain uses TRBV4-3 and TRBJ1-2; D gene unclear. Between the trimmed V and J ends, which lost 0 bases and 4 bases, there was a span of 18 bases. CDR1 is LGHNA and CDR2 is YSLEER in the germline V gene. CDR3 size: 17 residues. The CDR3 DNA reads TGCGCCAGCAGCCAAGATCTCGGGGAGGGAGGGATCTATGGCTACACCTTC. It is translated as CASSQDLGEGGIYGYTF.

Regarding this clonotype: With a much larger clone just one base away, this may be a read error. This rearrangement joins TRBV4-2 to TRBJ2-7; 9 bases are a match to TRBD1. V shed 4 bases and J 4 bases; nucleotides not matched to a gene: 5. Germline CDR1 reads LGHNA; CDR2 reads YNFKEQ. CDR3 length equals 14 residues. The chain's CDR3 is CASSPGTGMYEQYF. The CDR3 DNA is TGTGCCAGCAGCCCCGGGACAGGGATGTACGAGCAGTACTTC.

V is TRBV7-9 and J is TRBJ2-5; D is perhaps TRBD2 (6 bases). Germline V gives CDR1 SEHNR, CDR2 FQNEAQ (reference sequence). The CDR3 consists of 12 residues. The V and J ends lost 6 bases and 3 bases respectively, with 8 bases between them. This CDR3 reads CASRTSEETQYF. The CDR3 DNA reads TGTGCCAGCAGGACTAGTGAAGAGACCCAGTACTTC.

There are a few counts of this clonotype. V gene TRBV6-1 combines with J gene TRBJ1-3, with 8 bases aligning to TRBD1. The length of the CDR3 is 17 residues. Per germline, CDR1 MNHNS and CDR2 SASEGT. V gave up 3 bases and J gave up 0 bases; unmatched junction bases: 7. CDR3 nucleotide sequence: TGTGCCAGCAGTGACAGGGGGCAAGTCGTCTCTGGAAACACCATATATTTT. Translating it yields CASSDRGQVVSGNTIYF.

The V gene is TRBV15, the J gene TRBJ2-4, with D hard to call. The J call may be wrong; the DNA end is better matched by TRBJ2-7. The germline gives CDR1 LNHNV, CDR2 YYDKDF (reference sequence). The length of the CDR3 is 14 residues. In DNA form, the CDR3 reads TGTGCCACCAGCAGAGATCCGGGCCCCATCGAGCAGTACTTC. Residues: CATSRDPGPIEQYF.

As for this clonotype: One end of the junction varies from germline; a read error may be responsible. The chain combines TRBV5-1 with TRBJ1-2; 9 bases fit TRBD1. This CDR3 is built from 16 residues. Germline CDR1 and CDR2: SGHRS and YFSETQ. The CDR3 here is CASSLAGTGLYYDYTF. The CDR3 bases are TGCGCCAGCAGCTTGGCTGGGACAGGGCTCTACTATGACTACACCTTC.

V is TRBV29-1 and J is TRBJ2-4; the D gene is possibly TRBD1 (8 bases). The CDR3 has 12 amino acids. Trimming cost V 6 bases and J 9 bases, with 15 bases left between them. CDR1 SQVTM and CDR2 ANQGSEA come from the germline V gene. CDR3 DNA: TGCAGCGTGACAACAGGGGGGGGCATTCAGTACTTC. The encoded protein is CSVTTGGGIQYF.

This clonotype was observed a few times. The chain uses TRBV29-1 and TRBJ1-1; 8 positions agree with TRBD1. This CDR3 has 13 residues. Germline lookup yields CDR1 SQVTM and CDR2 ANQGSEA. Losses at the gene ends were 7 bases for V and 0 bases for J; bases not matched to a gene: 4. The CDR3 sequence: CSGAGGLNTEAFF. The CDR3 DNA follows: TGCAGCGGAGCAGGGGGCCTGAACACTGAAGCTTTCTTT. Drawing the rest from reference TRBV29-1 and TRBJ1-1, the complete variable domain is SAVISQKPSRDICQRGTSLTIQCQVDSQVTMMFWYRQQPGQSLTLIATANQGSEATYESGFVIDKFPISRPNLTFSTLTVSNMSPEDSSIYLCSGAGGLNTEAFFGQGTRLTVV.

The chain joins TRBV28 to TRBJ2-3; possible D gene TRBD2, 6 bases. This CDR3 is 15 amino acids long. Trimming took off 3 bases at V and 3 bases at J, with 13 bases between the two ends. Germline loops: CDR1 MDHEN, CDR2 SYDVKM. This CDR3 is CASSLVAEETDTQYF. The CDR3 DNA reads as TGTGCCAGCAGTTTGGTAGCGGAGGAAACAGATACGCAGTATTTT.

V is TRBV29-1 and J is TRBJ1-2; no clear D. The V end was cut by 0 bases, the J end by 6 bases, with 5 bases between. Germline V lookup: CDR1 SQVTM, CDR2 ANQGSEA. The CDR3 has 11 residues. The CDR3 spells CSVEDTHGYTF. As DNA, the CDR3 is TGCAGCGTTGAAGATACCCATGGCTACACCTTC.

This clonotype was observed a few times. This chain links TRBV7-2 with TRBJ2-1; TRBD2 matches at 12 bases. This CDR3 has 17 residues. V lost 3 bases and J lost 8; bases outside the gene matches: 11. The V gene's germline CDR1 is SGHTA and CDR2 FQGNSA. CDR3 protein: CASSLRTSGVLLYEQFF. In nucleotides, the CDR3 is TGTGCCAGCAGCTTGAGGACTAGCGGGGTCCTCCTCTATGAGCAGTTCTTC.

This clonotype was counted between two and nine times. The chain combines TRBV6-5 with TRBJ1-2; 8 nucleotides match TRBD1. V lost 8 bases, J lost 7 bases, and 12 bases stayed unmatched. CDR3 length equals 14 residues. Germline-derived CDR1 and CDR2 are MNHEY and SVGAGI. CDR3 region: CASLPSGGARGYTF. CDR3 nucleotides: TGTGCCAGCCTGCCTTCAGGGGGCGCCCGTGGCTACACCTTC.